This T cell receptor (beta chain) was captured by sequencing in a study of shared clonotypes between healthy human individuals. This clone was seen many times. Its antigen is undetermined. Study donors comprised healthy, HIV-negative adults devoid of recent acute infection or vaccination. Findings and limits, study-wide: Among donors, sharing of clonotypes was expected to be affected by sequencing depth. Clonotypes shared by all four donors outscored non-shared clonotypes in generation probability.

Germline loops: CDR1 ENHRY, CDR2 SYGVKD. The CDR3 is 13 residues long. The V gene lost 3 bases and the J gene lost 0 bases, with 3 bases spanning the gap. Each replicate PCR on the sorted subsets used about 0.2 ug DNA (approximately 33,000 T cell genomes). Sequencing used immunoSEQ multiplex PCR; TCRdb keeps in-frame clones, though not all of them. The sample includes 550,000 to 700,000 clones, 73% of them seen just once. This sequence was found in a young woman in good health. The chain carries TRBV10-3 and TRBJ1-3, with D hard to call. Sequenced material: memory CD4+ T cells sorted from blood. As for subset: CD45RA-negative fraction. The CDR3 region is CAISEVSGNTIYF. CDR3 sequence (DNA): TGTGCCATCAGTGAAGTCTCTGGAAACACCATATATTTT.